These T cell receptor beta chains were read from a single sample in a study of tumor-infiltrating lymphocytes in primary liver carcinoma. One entry per CDR3 protein results from TCRdb running MiXCR on the multiplex PCR reads. Found here are some 120,000 distinct CDR3 sequences, 55% to 75% of them singletons; the top ten hold about a tenth. The sample was liver tumor tissue from sampling region 1. All receptors derive from a woman aged 60-75 years with primary liver carcinoma and hepatitis B virus infection. The CDR3 runs from the conserved cysteine through the conserved F or W. Each record gives: V gene, clone size, CDR3 protein. Where a row states a size, it is once, few, many or the class of an expanded clone; other rows omit it.

v_gene: TRBV5-6; abundance: .; CDR3aa: CAGSLRTGGKEQFF
v_gene: TRBV29-1; abundance: .; CDR3aa: CSVGGDGGESSYHEQFF
v_gene: TRBV6-1; abundance: .; CDR3aa: CASSEVRYDMQYF
v_gene: TRBV12-3/TRBV12-4; abundance: .; CDR3aa: CVSHREGRDTQYF
v_gene: TRBV28; abundance: .; CDR3aa: CASRAGDIVVDTQYF
v_gene: TRBV4-1; abundance: many; CDR3aa: CASSRNPGQGEKLFF
v_gene: TRBV29-1; abundance: many; CDR3aa: CSVEEGVTEAFF
v_gene: TRBV29-1; abundance: many; CDR3aa: CSARTDTDTQYF
v_gene: TRBV11-1; abundance: .; CDR3aa: CANSLQYLETQYF
v_gene: TRBV11-2; abundance: once; CDR3aa: CASNRRLGNGEQFF
v_gene: TRBV6-1; abundance: .; CDR3aa: CASSVAGREYQGTQYF
v_gene: TRBV11-2; abundance: .; CDR3aa: CARSLEGGSIGGQFF
v_gene: TRBV29-1; abundance: many; CDR3aa: CSAREPNEQFF
v_gene: TRBV29-1; abundance: once; CDR3aa: CSVALGTSGYGQYF
v_gene: TRBV5-6; abundance: .; CDR3aa: CASSSGTSAYEQYF
v_gene: TRBV5-5; abundance: .; CDR3aa: CASTPTGSALSYEQYF
v_gene: TRBV28; abundance: .; CDR3aa: CASSTRRGGGQPQHF
v_gene: TRBV28; abundance: few; CDR3aa: CASSLYRGSSYNEQFF
v_gene: TRBV2; abundance: .; CDR3aa: CASSVEYYEQYF
v_gene: TRBV6-5; abundance: many; CDR3aa: CASSRQAQETQYF
v_gene: TRBV5-5; abundance: .; CDR3aa: CASSSLTGDTEAFF
v_gene: TRBV5-6; abundance: .; CDR3aa: CASSLPGTGDTSGYTF
v_gene: TRBV5-5; abundance: once; CDR3aa: CASSVPTRNTEAFF
v_gene: TRBV4-2; abundance: .; CDR3aa: CASSHGSRDGETQYF
v_gene: TRBV29-1; abundance: .; CDR3aa: CSVGTSGLHEQYF
v_gene: TRBV11-2; abundance: once; CDR3aa: CASGPGLAGPETRYF
v_gene: TRBV28; abundance: many; CDR3aa: CASLGGVISTDTQYF
v_gene: TRBV30; abundance: .; CDR3aa: CARRTGNTEAFF
v_gene: TRBV11-3; abundance: once; CDR3aa: CASRLREVDEQFF
v_gene: TRBV12-3/TRBV12-4; abundance: many; CDR3aa: CASSLGRQNYAF
v_gene: TRBV6-1; abundance: .; CDR3aa: CASSSKIGTGTSREQYF
v_gene: TRBV11-2; abundance: .; CDR3aa: CASSMGHHYDSPLHF
v_gene: TRBV6-5; abundance: .; CDR3aa: CASSQGYRGNQLQHF
v_gene: TRBV6-1; abundance: many; CDR3aa: CASSDRRQGTRYGYTF
v_gene: TRBV29-1; abundance: many; CDR3aa: CSVATSGSGADTQYF
v_gene: TRBV11-3; abundance: .; CDR3aa: CASSLVPEGDSQYNEQFF
v_gene: TRBV11-2; abundance: .; CDR3aa: CANSLGGVSETFF
v_gene: TRBV12-3/TRBV12-4; abundance: .; CDR3aa: CASSHLPGGGLPQHF
v_gene: TRBV12-3/TRBV12-4; abundance: many; CDR3aa: CASRSPRGEQFF
v_gene: TRBV6-5; abundance: once; CDR3aa: CARFRDRSYNEQFF
v_gene: TRBV11-2; abundance: .; CDR3aa: CASNLELVGEETQYF
v_gene: TRBV6-1; abundance: many; CDR3aa: CASSVGRLKAYPDNTEAFF
v_gene: TRBV5-1; abundance: .; CDR3aa: CASRGPLNTEAFF
v_gene: TRBV5-6; abundance: once; CDR3aa: CTSSFRQGLTNILTF